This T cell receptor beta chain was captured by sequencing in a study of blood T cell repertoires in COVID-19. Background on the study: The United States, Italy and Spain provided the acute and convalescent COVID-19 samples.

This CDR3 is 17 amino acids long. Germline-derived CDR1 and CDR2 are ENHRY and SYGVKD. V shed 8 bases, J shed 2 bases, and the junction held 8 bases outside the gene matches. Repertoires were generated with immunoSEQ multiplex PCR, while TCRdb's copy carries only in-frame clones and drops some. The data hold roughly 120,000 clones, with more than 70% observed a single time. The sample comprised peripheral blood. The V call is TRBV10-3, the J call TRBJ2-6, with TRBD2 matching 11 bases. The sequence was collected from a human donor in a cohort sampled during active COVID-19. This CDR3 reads CAISLAGGETGANVLTF. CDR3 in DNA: TGTGCCATCTCCTTAGCGGGGGGGGAAACTGGGGCCAACGTCCTGACTTTC.